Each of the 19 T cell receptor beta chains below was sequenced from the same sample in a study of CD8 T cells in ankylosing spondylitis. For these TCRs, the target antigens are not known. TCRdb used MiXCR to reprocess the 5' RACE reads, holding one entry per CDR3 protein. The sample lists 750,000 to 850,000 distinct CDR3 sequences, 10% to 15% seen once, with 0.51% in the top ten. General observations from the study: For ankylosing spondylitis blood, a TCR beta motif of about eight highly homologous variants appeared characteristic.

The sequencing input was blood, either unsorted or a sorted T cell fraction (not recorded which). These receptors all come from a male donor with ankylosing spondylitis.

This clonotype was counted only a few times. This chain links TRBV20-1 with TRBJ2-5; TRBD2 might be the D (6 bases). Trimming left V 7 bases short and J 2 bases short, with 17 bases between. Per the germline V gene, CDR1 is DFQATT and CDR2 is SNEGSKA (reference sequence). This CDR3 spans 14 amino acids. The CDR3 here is CSVPKAGIQETQYF. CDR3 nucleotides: TGCAGTGTTCCGAAAGCGGGTATTCAAGAGACCCAGTACTTC.

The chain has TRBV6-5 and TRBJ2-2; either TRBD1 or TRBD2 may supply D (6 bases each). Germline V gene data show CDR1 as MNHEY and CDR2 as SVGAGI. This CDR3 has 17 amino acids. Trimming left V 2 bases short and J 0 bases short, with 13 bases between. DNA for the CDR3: TGTGCCAGCAGTTACAAAAGGGGGGCCTCGAACACCGGGGAGCTGTTTTTT. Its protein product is CASSYKRGASNTGELFF.

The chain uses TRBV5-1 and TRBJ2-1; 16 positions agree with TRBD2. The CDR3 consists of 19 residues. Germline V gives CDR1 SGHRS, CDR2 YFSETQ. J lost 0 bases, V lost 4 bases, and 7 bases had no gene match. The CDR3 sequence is CASSAPGLAGGSSYNEQFF. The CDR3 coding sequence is TGCGCCAGCAGCGCTCCGGGACTAGCGGGAGGGAGCTCCTACAATGAGCAGTTCTTC.

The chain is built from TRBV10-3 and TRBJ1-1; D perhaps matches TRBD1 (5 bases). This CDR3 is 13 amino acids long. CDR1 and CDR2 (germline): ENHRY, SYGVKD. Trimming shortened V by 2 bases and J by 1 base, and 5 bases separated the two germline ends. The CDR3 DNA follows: TGTGCCATCAGTGAGCAGGGGAACACTGAAGCTTTCTTT. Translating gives CAISEQGNTEAFF.

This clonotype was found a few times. The CDR3 protein is CASSSGGAGADTQYF. In DNA form, the CDR3 reads TGTGCCAGCAGCTCCGGGGGGGCCGGGGCAGATACGCAGTATTTT. The V call is TRBV6-2 or TRBV6-3, the J call TRBJ2-3; 8 bases match TRBD2. Per the germline V gene, CDR1 is MNHEY and CDR2 is SVGEGT. The V gene end was trimmed by 6 bases and the J gene end by 4 bases; junction bases not matched to a gene: 9. There are 15 residues in the CDR3.

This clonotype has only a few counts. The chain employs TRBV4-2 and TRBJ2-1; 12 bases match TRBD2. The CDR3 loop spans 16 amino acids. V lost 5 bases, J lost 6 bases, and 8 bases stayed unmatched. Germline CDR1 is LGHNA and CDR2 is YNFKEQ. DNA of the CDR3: TGTGCCAGCAGCGTCGTCCTAGCGGGGGGGTTCAATGAGCAGTTCTTC. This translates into CASSVVLAGGFNEQFF.

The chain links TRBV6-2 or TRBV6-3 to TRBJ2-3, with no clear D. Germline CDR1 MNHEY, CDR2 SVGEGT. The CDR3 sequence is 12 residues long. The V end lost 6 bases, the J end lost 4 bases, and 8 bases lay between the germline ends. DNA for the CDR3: TGTGCCAGCAGCCGTAGGCCAGATACGCAGTATTTT. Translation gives CASSRRPDTQYF.

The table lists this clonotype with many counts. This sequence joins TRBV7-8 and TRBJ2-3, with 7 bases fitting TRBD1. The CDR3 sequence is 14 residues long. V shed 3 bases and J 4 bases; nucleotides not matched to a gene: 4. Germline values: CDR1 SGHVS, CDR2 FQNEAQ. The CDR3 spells CASSLRGRADTQYF. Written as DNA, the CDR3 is TGTGCCAGCAGCTTGAGGGGGCGTGCAGATACGCAGTATTTT.

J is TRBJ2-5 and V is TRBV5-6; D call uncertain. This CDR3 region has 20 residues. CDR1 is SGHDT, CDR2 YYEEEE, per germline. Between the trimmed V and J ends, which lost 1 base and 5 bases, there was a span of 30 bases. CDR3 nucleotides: TGTGCCAGCAGCTTGAGCCCGGAGAGAGCAAGGAACTACCTTTCGGAGACCCAGTACTTC. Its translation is CASSLSPERARNYLSETQYF.

This chain's CDR3 is CSVEDRAASTDTQYF. CDR3 DNA: TGCAGCGTTGAAGATCGGGCAGCTAGCACAGATACGCAGTATTTT. V is TRBV29-1 and J is TRBJ2-3; unclear D gene. This CDR3 comprises 15 residues. The germline gives CDR1 SQVTM, CDR2 ANQGSEA. Deletions cut 0 bases from V and 0 bases from J, with 10 bases between.

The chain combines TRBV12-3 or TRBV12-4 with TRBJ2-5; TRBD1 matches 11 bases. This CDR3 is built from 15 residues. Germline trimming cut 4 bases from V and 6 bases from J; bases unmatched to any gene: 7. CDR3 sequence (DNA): TGTGCCAGCAGTTCGTGGACAGGGGGCGCAAAGACCCAGTACTTC. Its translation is CASSSWTGGAKTQYF.

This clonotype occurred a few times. The CDR3 DNA reads as TGCAGCGTTGGGGGGGAGGGGAACACAGATACGCAGTATTTT. This sequence encodes CSVGGEGNTDTQYF. This chain uses TRBV29-1 with TRBJ2-3, with 7 bases aligning to TRBD2. The CDR3 sequence is 14 residues long. The germline V gene has CDR1 SQVTM and CDR2 ANQGSEA. V lost 4 bases and J lost 2; bases outside the gene matches: 6.

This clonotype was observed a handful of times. As DNA, the CDR3 is TGCGCCAGCAGAAGGGACAGGGGAACGAACACCGGGGAGCTGTTTTTT. It encodes CASRRDRGTNTGELFF. This chain uses TRBV4-3 with TRBJ2-2; 10 nucleotides align to TRBD1. Per the germline V gene, CDR1 is LGHNA and CDR2 is YSLEER. V lost 6 bases to trimming and J lost 0 bases; unmatched junction nucleotides: 4. The CDR3 length is 16 residues.

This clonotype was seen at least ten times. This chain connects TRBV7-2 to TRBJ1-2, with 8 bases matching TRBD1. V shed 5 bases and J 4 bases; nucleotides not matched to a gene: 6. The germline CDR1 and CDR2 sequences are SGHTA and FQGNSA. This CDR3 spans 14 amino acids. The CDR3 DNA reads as TGTGCCAGCAGCCCAGGGGGGACAGGCTATGGCTACACCTTC. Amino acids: CASSPGGTGYGYTF.

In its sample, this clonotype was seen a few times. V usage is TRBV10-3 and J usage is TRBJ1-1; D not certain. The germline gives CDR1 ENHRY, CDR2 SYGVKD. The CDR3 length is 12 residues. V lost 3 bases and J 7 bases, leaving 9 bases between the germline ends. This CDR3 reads CAISDFGDEAFF. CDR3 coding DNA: TGTGCCATCAGTGATTTCGGGGATGAAGCTTTCTTT.

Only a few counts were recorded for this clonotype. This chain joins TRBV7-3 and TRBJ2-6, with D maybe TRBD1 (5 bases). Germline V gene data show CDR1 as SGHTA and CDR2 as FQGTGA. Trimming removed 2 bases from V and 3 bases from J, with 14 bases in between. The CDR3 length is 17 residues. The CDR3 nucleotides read TGTGCCAGCAGCTTACAGGGCCCCTTTGGTGGGGCCAACGTCCTGACTTTC. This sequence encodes CASSLQGPFGGANVLTF.

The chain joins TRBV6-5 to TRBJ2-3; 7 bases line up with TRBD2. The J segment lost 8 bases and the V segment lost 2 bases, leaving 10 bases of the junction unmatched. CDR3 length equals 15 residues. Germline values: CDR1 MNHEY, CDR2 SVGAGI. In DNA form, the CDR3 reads TGTGCCAGCAGTTACGGGGCGGGGACTACCGGTACGCAGTATTTT. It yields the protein CASSYGAGTTGTQYF.

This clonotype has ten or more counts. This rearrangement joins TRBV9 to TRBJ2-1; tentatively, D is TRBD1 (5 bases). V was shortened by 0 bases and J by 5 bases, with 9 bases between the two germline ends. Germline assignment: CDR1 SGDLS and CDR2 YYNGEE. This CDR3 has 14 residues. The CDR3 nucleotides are TGTGCCAGCAGCGTAGGGGGCGAACACAATGAGCAGTTCTTC. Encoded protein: CASSVGGEHNEQFF.

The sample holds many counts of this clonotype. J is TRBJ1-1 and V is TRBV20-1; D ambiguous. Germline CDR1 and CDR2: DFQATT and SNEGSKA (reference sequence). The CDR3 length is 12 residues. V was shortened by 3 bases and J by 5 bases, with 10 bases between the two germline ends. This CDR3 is CSARREVTEAFF. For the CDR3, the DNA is TGCAGTGCTAGGAGGGAGGTGACTGAAGCTTTCTTT.